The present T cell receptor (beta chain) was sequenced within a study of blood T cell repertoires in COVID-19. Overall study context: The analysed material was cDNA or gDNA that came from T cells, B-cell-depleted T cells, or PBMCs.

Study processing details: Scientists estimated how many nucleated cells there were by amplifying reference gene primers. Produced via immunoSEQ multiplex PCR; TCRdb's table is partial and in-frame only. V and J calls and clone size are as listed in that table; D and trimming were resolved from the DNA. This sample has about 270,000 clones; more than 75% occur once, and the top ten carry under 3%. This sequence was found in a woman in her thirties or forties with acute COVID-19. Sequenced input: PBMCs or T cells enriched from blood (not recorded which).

The CDR3 sequence: CATGPGTGRYEQYF. The DNA of the CDR3 is TGTGCCACCGGGCCCGGGACAGGGAGGTACGAGCAGTACTTC. The rearrangement uses TRBV6-6 and TRBJ2-7, with 9 nucleotides matching TRBD1. The V segment lost 10 bases and the J segment 4 bases; nucleotides outside the gene matches: 11. This CDR3 is 14 amino acids long. Per germline, CDR1 MNHNY and CDR2 SVGAGI (reference sequence).